These 16 T cell receptor beta chains were all obtained from the same sample, sequenced in a study of blood T cells in healthy people across ages. Using a J-beta primer mix together with a sample-barcoded 5' primer, a second PCR was run for roughly 7 to 12 cycles. TCRdb re-called the 5' RACE reads through MiXCR, storing one row per CDR3 protein. The data hold 1 million to 1.2 million distinct CDR3 sequences, with around two fifths observed a single time. The specimen sequenced was blood. The origin of the receptors is a man aged 18 to 29 in good health.

J is TRBJ2-1 and V is TRBV11-1; no reliable D call. This CDR3 spans 14 amino acids. Germline CDR1 is SGHAT and CDR2 is FQDESV (reference sequence). Trimming pared 7 bases from V and 0 bases from J, leaving 10 bases between. The CDR3 bases are TGTGCCAGCACCCCGACTTCCTCCTACAATGAGCAGTTCTTC. Translated: CASTPTSSYNEQFF. Together with reference TRBV11-1 and TRBJ2-1, the CDR3 gives the full variable domain: EAEVAQSPRYKITEKSQAVAFWCDPISGHATLYWYRQILGQGPELLVQFQDESVVDDSQLPKDRFSAERLKGVDSTLKIQPAELGDSAMYLCASTPTSSYNEQFFGPGTRLTVL.

V gene TRBV6-2 or TRBV6-3 combines with J gene TRBJ1-5; D remains unclear. The length of the CDR3 is 19 residues. V lost 2 bases and J 7 bases, leaving 27 bases between the germline ends. Per germline, CDR1 MNHEY and CDR2 SVGEGT. The CDR3 protein is CASSYACRTGIISLQPQHF. For the CDR3, the DNA is TGTGCCAGCAGTTACGCCTGCCGGACGGGTATCATATCGTTGCAGCCCCAGCATTTT.

The genes are TRBV14 and TRBJ1-2; D uncertain. Germline CDR1 reads SGHDN; CDR2 reads FVKESK. The CDR3 has 15 amino acids. Trimming took off 1 base at V and 3 bases at J, with 12 bases between the two ends. In DNA form, the CDR3 reads TGTGCCAGCAGCCAAGCAAGTTCCCGCGACTATGGCTACACCTTC. It encodes CASSQASSRDYGYTF.

The V gene is TRBV6-5, the J gene TRBJ2-1, with D unresolved. The CDR3 has 12 residues. Germline values: CDR1 MNHEY, CDR2 SVGAGI. Trimming removed 8 bases at V and 6 bases at J, with 11 bases between. The CDR3 region is CASGEYANEQFF. The CDR3 DNA reads as TGTGCCAGCGGAGAATACGCCAATGAGCAGTTCTTC.

This chain links TRBV7-6 with TRBJ2-7; 7 positions match TRBD1. This CDR3 contains 13 residues. Germline-derived CDR1 and CDR2 are SGHVS and FNYEAQ. The ends lost 5 bases at V and 2 bases at J; junction bases unmatched: 3. CDR3 sequence: CASSGGQTYEQYF. In DNA, the CDR3 is TGTGCCAGCAGCGGGGGACAGACCTACGAGCAGTACTTC.

This clonotype was observed a few times. Written as DNA, the CDR3 is TGTGCCAGCAGTTTCGGACCGCTGGGAGCGGGCTACACCTTC. Its protein is CASSFGPLGAGYTF. The V and J genes are TRBV27 and TRBJ1-2; D remains unclear. The CDR3 runs 14 residues. Germline V CDR1 and CDR2: MNHEY, SMNVEV (reference sequence). The V gene lost 3 bases and the J gene lost 8 bases, with 16 bases spanning the gap.

This clonotype turned up a few times. With a much larger clone just one base away, this may be a read error. V is TRBV7-6 and J is TRBJ2-7; a weak D match, TRBD1 (6 bases). Germline loops: CDR1 SGHVS, CDR2 FNYEAQ. The CDR3 totals 14 residues. Trimming removed 5 bases at V and 5 bases at J, with 16 bases between. DNA for the CDR3: TGTGCCAGCAGCGTAGAGCCAGGGGTCCACGAGCAGTACTTC. The encoded protein is CASSVEPGVHEQYF.

The chain combines TRBV5-1 with TRBJ1-2; D gene ambiguous. The ends were cut back, 6 bases at V and 2 bases at J, with 23 bases in the middle. Germline CDR1 reads SGHRS; CDR2 reads YFSETQ. This CDR3 comprises 17 residues. The CDR3 DNA follows: TGCGCCAGCAACTCGGAGGCGGATCCGTATCCAAACTATGGCTACACCTTC. Its translation is CASNSEADPYPNYGYTF.

The chain combines TRBV4-1 with TRBJ2-1; 9 bases line up with TRBD1. Per germline, CDR1 MGHRA and CDR2 YSYEKL. V trimming: 3 bases; J trimming: 4 bases; junction bases outside the gene matches: 7. The CDR3 is made up of 16 amino acids. This CDR3 is CASSQQQGALYNEQFF. For the CDR3, the DNA is TGCGCCAGCAGCCAGCAACAGGGGGCCTTGTACAATGAGCAGTTCTTC.

This clonotype came up many times. The chain is built from TRBV14 and TRBJ1-2; D might be TRBD1 (6 bases). The CDR3 runs 12 residues. With 4 bases removed from V and 4 bases from J, the gap between germline ends came to 7 bases. Germline loops: CDR1 SGHDN, CDR2 FVKESK. The CDR3 DNA reads as TGTGCCAGCAGCCGGGACATCTATGGCTACACCTTC. Translation: CASSRDIYGYTF.

In this sample, this clonotype turned up a few times. The chain joins TRBV3-1 to TRBJ1-1; the D gene is possibly TRBD1 (5 bases). Between the trimmed V and J ends, which lost 8 bases and 1 base, there was a span of 14 bases. The CDR3 is made up of 14 amino acids. Germline V gene lookup returns CDR1 LGHDT and CDR2 YNNKEL (reference sequence). For the CDR3, the DNA is TGTGCCAGCTATGGGCAGGGAGAGAACACTGAAGCTTTCTTT. This sequence encodes CASYGQGENTEAFF.

This chain links TRBV6-6 with TRBJ1-2; 10 bases are a match to TRBD1. Losses at the gene ends were 7 bases for V and 7 bases for J; bases not matched to a gene: 6. Germline assignment: CDR1 MNHNY and CDR2 SVGAGI (reference sequence). CDR3 length: 13 residues. DNA for the CDR3: TGTGCCAGCAAGCCGGGACAGGGGATTGGCTACACCTTC. Translating it yields CASKPGQGIGYTF.

The table lists this clonotype with a few counts. The chain recombines TRBV7-8 with TRBJ1-3, with no clear D. Germline-derived CDR1 and CDR2 are SGHVS and FQNEAQ. This CDR3 region has 18 residues. Trimming stripped 2 bases from V and 0 bases from J, with 17 bases between. The CDR3 loop reads CASSLNRPGKGSGNTIYF. CDR3 sequence (DNA): TGTGCCAGCAGCTTAAACCGTCCGGGAAAGGGCTCTGGAAACACCATATATTTT.

This clonotype has just a few counts. J is TRBJ1-5 and V is TRBV12-3 or TRBV12-4; 7 positions match TRBD1. Trimming cost V 5 bases and J 4 bases; bases outside gene matches: 8. The CDR3 sequence is 15 residues long. The CDR3 bases are TGTGCCAGCAGTATACGACAGGGAGGGAATCAGCCCCAGCATTTT. Translated: CASSIRQGGNQPQHF.

This chain connects TRBV6-2 or TRBV6-3 to TRBJ2-3, with 10 bases lining up with TRBD2. V gave up 5 bases and J gave up 3 bases; unmatched junction bases: 8. From germline, CDR1 is MNHEY and CDR2 SVGEGT. This CDR3 contains 16 residues. The CDR3, as DNA: TGTGCCAGCAGTCAGCAGCGGGGGGGCCGAACAGATACGCAGTATTTT. Amino acid sequence: CASSQQRGGRTDTQYF.

This chain links TRBV7-2 with TRBJ1-6; perhaps TRBD1 as D (6 bases). V was clipped by 1 base and J by 7 bases, with 11 bases between them. The CDR3 loop spans 15 amino acids. Per the germline V gene, CDR1 is SGHTA and CDR2 is FQGNSA. The CDR3 nucleotides read TGTGCCAGCAGCTTAGAACAGGGTGGGAATTCACCCCTCCACTTT. Translation: CASSLEQGGNSPLHF.